Below are 7 T cell receptor beta chains sequenced from a single sample in a study of vaccination effects on CD4 cells after COVID-19. The protocol was immunoSEQ multiplex PCR, while the TCRdb copy is restricted to in-frame clones and leaves out a portion. In the table there are approximately 40,000 clones, more than 60% of which are singletons. Sequencing followed a ViraFEST assay step that expanded antigen-specific CD4+ T cells with viral peptide pools. Scientists isolated CD4+ T cells after a roughly nine-day culture period ended. Neither prior SARS-CoV-2 infection nor positive nucleocapsid antibodies were present in the vaccine recipients. No antigen is known for these receptors. Sequences were derived from CD4+ T cells from PBMCs cultured with SARS-CoV-2 spike peptides, sampled before COVID-19 vaccination. The receptors here all came from a human donor who received a COVID-19 vaccine.

The CDR3 bases are TGTGCCAGCAGTGATTTGGGGGCTGGGGCCAACGTCCTGACTTTC. It is translated as CASSDLGAGANVLTF. The rearrangement uses TRBV6-1 and TRBJ2-6, with D tentatively TRBD1 or TRBD2 (5 bases each). The CDR3 runs 15 residues. In germline, CDR1 is MNHNS, CDR2 SASEGT. V lost 3 bases and J lost 2, with 8 bases in between.

Concerning this clone: Its ends do not fully match the called genes, so a read error is possible. The chain recombines TRBV7-7 with TRBJ2-5; the match to TRBD1 covers 12 bases. The germline CDR1 and CDR2 sequences are SSHAT and FNYEAQ (reference sequence). The CDR3 covers 16 residues. The DNA of the CDR3 is TGTGCTAGCAGCCGCACCGGGACAGGGGGCCGAGAGACCCAGTACTTC. It yields the protein CASSRTGTGGRETQYF.

CDR3 sequence (DNA): TGCGCCAGCAGCTTGACAGTGAACACTGAAGCTTTCTTT. It specifies CASSLTVNTEAFF. The J gene is TRBJ1-1, the V gene TRBV5-1; no clear D gene. Trimming cost V 1 base and J 0 bases, with 4 bases left between them. The length of the CDR3 is 13 residues. Germline V CDR1 and CDR2: SGHRS, YFSETQ. Using reference TRBV5-1 and TRBJ1-1 for the parts outside the CDR3, the full variable domain is KAGVTQTPRYLIKTRGQQVTLSCSPISGHRSVSWYQQTPGQGLQFLFEYFSETQRNKGNFPGRFSGRQFSNSRSEMNVSTLELGDSALYLCASSLTVNTEAFFGQGTRLTVV.

This rearrangement joins TRBV20-1 to TRBJ2-7; TRBD2 is a possible D gene (6 bases). This CDR3 is built from 14 residues. Trimming took 3 bases from V and 5 from J, leaving 17 bases between them. Germline V gives CDR1 DFQATT, CDR2 SNEGSKA (reference sequence). In nucleotides, the CDR3 is TGCAGTGCTAGTGTTTCAGGACTAAAGGACGAGCAGTACTTC. It encodes CSASVSGLKDEQYF.

This clone was recorded a few times. The rearrangement links TRBV7-9 to TRBJ1-6; maybe TRBD1 (6 bases). The length of the CDR3 is 15 residues. The germline CDR1 and CDR2 sequences are SEHNR and FQNEAQ (reference sequence). Deletions cut 0 bases from V and 8 bases from J, with 11 bases between. The CDR3: CASSLAAGEDSPLHF. As DNA, the CDR3 is TGTGCCAGCAGCTTAGCGGCAGGGGAGGATTCACCCCTCCACTTT.

V is TRBV28 and J is TRBJ2-2; D is perhaps TRBD1 or TRBD2 (5 bases each). The germline gives CDR1 MDHEN, CDR2 SYDVKM. V shed 6 bases and J shed 13 bases, with 21 bases lying between them. CDR3 length: 14 amino acids. CDR3 in DNA: TGTGCCAGCAGGCGACCCGGGACGCATGTCAGGCTGTTTTTT. It is translated as CASRRPGTHVRLFF.

V usage is TRBV7-3 and J usage is TRBJ1-1; the D gene is possibly TRBD1 (5 bases). From germline, CDR1 is SGHTA and CDR2 FQGTGA. The CDR3 is 15 residues long. V lost 5 bases, J lost 2 bases, and 15 bases lay in between. The CDR3, as DNA: TGTGCCAGCAGCACCCAGACAGATATTAACACTGAAGCTTTCTTT. Translated, it gives CASSTQTDINTEAFF.